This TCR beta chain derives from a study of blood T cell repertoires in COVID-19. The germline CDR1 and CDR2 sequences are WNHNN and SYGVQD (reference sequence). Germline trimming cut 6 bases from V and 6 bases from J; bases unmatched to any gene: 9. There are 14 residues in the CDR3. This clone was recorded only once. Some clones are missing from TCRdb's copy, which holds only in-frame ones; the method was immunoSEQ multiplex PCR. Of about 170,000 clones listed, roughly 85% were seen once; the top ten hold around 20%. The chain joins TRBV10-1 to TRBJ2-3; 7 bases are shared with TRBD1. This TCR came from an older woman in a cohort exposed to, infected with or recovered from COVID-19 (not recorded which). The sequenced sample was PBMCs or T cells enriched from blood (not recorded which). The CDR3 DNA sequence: TGCGCCAGCAGCCCACAGGGGCCCGGTGATACGCAGTATTTT. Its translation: CASSPQGPGDTQYF.